The clone carrying this TCR beta chain came up a few times. What it binds is unknown. The data originate from a study of T cell repertoires in cytomegalovirus infection. Study information: Researchers turned to recently identified HLA-C-restricted CMV epitopes as well as well-studied HLA-B-restricted ones. TCR beta signatures that were public indicated CMV infection and matching HLA type. Whole-study results and caveats: Adding up the frequency of public TCR beta families identified people who carried CMV plus the relevant HLA. HLA-C-restricted, CMV-specific TCR beta clonotypes were dominant ex vivo.

TCRdb recomputed calls from the reads with MiXCR, one row per CDR3 protein. The sample records about 24,000 distinct CDR3 sequences, about 22% being singletons. The sequence was obtained from a human donor in good health (CMV status not recorded). Some clones in this sample may be carry-over from other donors' samples. The input for sequencing was CD8+ T cells from cultured PBMCs, taken from culture after CMV antigen stimulation.

This CDR3 reads CSGGGREETQYF. The CDR3 coding sequence is TGCAGCGGAGGGGGGCGGGAAGAGACCCAGTACTTC. The genes are TRBV29-1 and TRBJ2-5, with D perhaps assigned TRBD1 or TRBD2 (6 bases each). V was trimmed by 7 bases and J by 3 bases, leaving 12 bases between them. Germline V gene sequence: CDR1 SQVTM, CDR2 ANQGSEA. The CDR3 is 12 amino acids.